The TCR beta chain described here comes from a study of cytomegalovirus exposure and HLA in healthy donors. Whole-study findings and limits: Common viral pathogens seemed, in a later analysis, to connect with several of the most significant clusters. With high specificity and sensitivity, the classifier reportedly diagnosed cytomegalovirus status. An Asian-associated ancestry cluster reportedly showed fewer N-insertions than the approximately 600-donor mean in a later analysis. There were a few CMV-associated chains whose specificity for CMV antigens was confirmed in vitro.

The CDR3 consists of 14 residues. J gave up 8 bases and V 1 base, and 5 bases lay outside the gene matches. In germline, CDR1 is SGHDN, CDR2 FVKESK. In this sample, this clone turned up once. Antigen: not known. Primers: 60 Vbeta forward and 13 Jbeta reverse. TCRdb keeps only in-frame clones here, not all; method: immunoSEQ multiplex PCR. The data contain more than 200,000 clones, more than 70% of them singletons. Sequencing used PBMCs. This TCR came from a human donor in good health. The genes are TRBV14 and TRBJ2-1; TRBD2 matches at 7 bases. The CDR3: CASSQGILADEQFF. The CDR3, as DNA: TGTGCCAGCAGCCAAGGCATCCTAGCGGATGAGCAGTTCTTC.